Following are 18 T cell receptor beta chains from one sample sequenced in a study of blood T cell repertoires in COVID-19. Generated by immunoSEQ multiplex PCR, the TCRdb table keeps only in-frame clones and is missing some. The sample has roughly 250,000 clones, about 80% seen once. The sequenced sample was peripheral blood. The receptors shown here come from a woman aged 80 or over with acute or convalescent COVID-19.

The chain's CDR3 is CAWSLQGTEKLFF. The CDR3, as DNA: TGTGCCTGGAGTTTGCAGGGCACGGAAAAACTGTTTTTT. This chain uses TRBV30 with TRBJ1-4, with D possibly being TRBD1 (5 bases). The V gene lost 2 bases and the J gene lost 8 bases, with 12 bases spanning the gap. Germline values: CDR1 GTSNPN, CDR2 SVGIG (reference sequence). The CDR3 covers 13 residues.

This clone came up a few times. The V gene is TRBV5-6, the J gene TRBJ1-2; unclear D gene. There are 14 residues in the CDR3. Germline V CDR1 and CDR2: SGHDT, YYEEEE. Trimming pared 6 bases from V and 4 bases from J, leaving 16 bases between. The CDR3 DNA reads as TGTGCCAGCAACGCCCATCAGCAGGTCTATGGCTACACCTTC. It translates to CASNAHQQVYGYTF.

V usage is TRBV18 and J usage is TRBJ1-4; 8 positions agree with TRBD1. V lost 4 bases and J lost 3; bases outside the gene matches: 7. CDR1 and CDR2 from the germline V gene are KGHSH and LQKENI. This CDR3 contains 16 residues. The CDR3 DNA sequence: TGTGCCAGCTCACTATCGCGGACAGGGTCTAATGAAAAACTGTTTTTT. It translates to CASSLSRTGSNEKLFF.

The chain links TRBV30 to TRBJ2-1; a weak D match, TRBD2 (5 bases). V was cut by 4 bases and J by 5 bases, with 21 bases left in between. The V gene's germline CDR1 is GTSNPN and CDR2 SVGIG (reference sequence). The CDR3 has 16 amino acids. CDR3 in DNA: TGTGCCTGGACCGGGATCCCCGTTAACCTTAACAATGAGCAGTTCTTC. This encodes CAWTGIPVNLNNEQFF.

Here the CDR3 reads CASSELRTSSQPQHF. The CDR3, as DNA: TGTGCCAGCAGTGAATTACGAACGTCCAGTCAGCCCCAGCATTTT. The rearrangement links TRBV6-1 to TRBJ1-5, with D uncertain. CDR1 MNHNS and CDR2 SASEGT come from the germline V gene. V was trimmed by 2 bases and J by 6 bases, leaving 14 bases between them. There are 15 residues in the CDR3.

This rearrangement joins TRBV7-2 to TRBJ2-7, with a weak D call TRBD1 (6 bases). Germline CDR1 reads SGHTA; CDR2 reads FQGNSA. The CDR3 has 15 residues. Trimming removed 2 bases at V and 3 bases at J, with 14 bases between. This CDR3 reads CASSLSAGAHYEQYF. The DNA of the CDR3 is TGTGCCAGCAGCTTATCGGCAGGGGCGCACTACGAGCAGTACTTC.

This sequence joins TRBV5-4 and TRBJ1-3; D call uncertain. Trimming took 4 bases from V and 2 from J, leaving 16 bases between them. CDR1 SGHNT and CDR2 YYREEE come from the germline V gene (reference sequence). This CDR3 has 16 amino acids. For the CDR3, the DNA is TGTGCCAGCAGCGAGTCCGGAGGACTTACTGGAAACACCATATATTTT. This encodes CASSESGGLTGNTIYF.

Here the CDR3 DNA reads TGTGCCAGCAGTGAAAAGGGTAGGGGCGAAAAACTGTTTTTT. This codes for CASSEKGRGEKLFF. This chain joins TRBV6-1 and TRBJ1-4, with D perhaps TRBD1 (5 bases). The CDR3 length is 14 residues. Looked up from germline, CDR1 is MNHNS and CDR2 is SASEGT. V was shortened by 2 bases and J by 8 bases, with 12 bases between the two germline ends.

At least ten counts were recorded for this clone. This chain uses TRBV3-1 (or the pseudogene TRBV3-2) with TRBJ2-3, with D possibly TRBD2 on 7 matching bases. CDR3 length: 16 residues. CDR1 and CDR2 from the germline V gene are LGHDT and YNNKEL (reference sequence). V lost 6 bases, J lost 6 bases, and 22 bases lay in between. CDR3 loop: CASRKGGARGSDTQYF. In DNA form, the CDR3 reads TGTGCCAGCAGGAAGGGGGGGGCGCGAGGATCCGATACGCAGTATTTT.

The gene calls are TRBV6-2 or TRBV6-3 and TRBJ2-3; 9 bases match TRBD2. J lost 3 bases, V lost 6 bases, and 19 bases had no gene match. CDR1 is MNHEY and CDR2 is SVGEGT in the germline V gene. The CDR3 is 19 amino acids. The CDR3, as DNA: TGTGCCAGCAGCCCCTTCATTAGCGGGGGCGCCAGAGGAACAGATACGCAGTATTTT. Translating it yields CASSPFISGGARGTDTQYF.

DNA of the CDR3: TGTGCCAGCAGTGTTCTATCATACAATGAGCAGTTCTTC. Its translation is CASSVLSYNEQFF. The rearrangement uses TRBV2 and TRBJ2-1; the D is unclear. In germline, CDR1 is SNHLY, CDR2 FYNNEI. This CDR3 region has 13 residues. V lost 4 bases, J lost 4 bases, and 8 bases lay in between.

In nucleotides, the CDR3 is TGTGCCAGTAGTATCATAGTTACGGGGACAGCTGAAGCTTTCTTT. This gives the protein CASSIIVTGTAEAFF. This chain joins TRBV19 and TRBJ1-1; 7 bases align to TRBD1. V gave up 3 bases and J gave up 6 bases; unmatched junction bases: 10. From germline, CDR1 is LNHDA and CDR2 SQIVND (reference sequence). The CDR3 is 15 amino acids.

CDR3 residues: CASSYALGTSGKLFF. The CDR3 DNA sequence: TGTGCCAGCAGTTACGCGCTTGGGACATCTGGAAAACTGTTTTTT. The chain uses TRBV6-6 and TRBJ1-4; maybe TRBD1 (6 bases). From germline, CDR1 is MNHNY and CDR2 SVGAGI (reference sequence). The CDR3 has 15 residues. V lost 2 bases and J lost 10, with 17 bases in between.

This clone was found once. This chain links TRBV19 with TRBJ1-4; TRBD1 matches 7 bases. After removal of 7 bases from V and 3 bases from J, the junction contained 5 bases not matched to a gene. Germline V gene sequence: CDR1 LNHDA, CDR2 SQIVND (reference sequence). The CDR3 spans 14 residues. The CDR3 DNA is TGTGCCAGTACCACAGGGGCGGCTAATGAAAAACTGTTTTTT. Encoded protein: CASTTGAANEKLFF. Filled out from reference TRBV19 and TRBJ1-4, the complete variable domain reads DGGITQSPKYLFRKEGQNVTLSCEQNLNHDAMYWYRQDPGQGLRLIYYSQIVNDFQKGDIAEGYSVSREKKESFPLTVTSAQKNPTAFYLCASTTGAANEKLFFGSGTQLSVL.

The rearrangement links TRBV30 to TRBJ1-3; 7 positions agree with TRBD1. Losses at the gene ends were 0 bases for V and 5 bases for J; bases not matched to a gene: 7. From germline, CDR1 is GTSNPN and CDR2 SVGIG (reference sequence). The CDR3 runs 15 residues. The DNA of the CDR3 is TGTGCCTGGAGTGTACCTACAGGGGAACGAAACACCATATATTTT. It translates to CAWSVPTGERNTIYF.

The CDR3: CASSPAGANYGYTF. CDR3 nucleotide sequence: TGTGCCAGCAGCCCGGCAGGGGCTAACTATGGCTACACCTTC. The V call is TRBV7-9, the J call TRBJ1-2, with D possibly TRBD1 on 6 matching bases. Per the germline V gene, CDR1 is SEHNR and CDR2 is FQNEAQ (reference sequence). The CDR3 is 14 amino acids. Trimming took 5 bases from V and 0 from J, leaving 10 bases between them.

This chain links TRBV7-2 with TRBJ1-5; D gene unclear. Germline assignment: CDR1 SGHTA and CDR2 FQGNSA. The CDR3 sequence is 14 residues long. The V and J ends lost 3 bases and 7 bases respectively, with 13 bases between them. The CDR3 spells CASSFHGVGQPQHF. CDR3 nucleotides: TGTGCCAGCAGCTTCCACGGGGTGGGACAGCCCCAGCATTTT.

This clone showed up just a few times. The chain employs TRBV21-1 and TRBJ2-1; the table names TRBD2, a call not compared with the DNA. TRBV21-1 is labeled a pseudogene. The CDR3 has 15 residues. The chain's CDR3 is CASSKVAGGPIEQFF. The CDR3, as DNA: TGTGCCAGCAGCAAAGTGGCGGGAGGGCCTATTGAGCAGTTCTTC.